This entry concerns a single TCR beta chain. Being one base from a much bigger clone, this may be a read error. V dropped 6 bases and J dropped 0 bases, with 3 bases sitting between them. Germline lookup yields CDR1 SGHTA and CDR2 FQGTGA. The CDR3 consists of 11 residues. These data are taken from a study of shared clonotypes between healthy human individuals. Clones were sequenced by immunoSEQ multiplex PCR, and TCRdb holds only the in-frame ones, with some missing. The table has about 460,000 clones, roughly 80% seen once. This clonotype originated in a woman aged 40 to 55 in good health. Some clones in this sample may be carry-over from other donors' samples. J is TRBJ2-7 and V is TRBV7-3; D remains ambiguous. The sequencing input was PBMCs. Here the CDR3 reads CASSHSYEQYF. CDR3 in DNA: TGTGCCAGCAGTCACTCCTACGAGCAGTACTTC.